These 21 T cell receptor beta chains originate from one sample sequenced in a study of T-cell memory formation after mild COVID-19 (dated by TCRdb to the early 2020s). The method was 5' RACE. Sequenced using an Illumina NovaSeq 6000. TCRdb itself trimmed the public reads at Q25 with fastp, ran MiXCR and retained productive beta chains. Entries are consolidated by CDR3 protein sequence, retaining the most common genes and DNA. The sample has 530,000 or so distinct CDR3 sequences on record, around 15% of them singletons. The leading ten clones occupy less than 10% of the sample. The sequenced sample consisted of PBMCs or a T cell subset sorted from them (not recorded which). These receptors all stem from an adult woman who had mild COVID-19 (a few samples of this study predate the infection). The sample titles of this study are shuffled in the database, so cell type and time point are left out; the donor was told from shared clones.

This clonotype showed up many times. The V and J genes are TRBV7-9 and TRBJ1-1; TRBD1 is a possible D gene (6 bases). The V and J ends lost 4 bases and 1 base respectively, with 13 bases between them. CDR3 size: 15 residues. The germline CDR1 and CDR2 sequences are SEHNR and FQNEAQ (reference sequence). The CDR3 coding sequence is TGTGCCAGCAGCTCGAACAGGGATACGAACACTGAAGCTTTCTTT. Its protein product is CASSSNRDTNTEAFF.

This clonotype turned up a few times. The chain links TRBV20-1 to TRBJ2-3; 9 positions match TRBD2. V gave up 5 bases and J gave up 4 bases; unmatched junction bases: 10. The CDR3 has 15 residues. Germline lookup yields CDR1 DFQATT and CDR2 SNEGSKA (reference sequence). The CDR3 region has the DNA TGCAGTGCTTCTCCGCGGGGGGGCGGTGCAGATACGCAGTATTTT. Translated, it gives CSASPRGGGADTQYF.

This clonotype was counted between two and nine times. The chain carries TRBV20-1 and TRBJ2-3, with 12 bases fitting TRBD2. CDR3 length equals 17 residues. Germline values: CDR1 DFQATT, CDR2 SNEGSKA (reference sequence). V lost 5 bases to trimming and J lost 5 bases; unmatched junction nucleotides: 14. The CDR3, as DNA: TGCAGTGCTGTAGGGGAGACTAGCGGGAGAATTGGAGATACGCAGTATTTT. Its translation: CSAVGETSGRIGDTQYF.

The DNA of the CDR3 is TGTGCCAGCAGCCACGAGCAGGGGACAGGGGCTCCCTACGAGCAGTACTTC. Its protein product is CASSHEQGTGAPYEQYF. This chain uses TRBV7-8 with TRBJ2-7, with 10 bases identical to TRBD1. There are 17 residues in the CDR3. Germline CDR1 SGHVS, CDR2 FQNEAQ. The V segment lost 5 bases and the J segment 2 bases; nucleotides outside the gene matches: 12.

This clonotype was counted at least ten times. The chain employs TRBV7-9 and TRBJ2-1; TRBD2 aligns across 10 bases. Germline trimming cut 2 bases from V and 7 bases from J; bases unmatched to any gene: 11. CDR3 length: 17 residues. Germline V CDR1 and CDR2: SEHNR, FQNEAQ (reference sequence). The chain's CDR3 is CASSLFGSLAGPNEQFF. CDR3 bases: TGTGCCAGCAGCTTATTCGGCTCACTAGCGGGACCAAATGAGCAGTTCTTC.

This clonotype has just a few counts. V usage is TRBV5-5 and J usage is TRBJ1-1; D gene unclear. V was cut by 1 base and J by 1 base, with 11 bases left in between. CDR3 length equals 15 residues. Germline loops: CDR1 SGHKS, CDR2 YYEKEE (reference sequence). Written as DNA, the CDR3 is TGTGCCAGCAGCTTGAACGTCAAACGGAACACTGAAGCTTTCTTT. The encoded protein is CASSLNVKRNTEAFF.

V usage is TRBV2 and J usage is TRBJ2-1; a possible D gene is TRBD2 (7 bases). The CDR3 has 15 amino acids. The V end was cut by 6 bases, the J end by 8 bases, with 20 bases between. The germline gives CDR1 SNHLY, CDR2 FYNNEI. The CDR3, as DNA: TGTGCCAGCAGGTTAAACAGGGAGGGATTCCATGAGCAGTTCTTC. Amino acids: CASRLNREGFHEQFF.

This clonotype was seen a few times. DNA of the CDR3: TGTGCCACCAGCAGAGATGAGAGCTACGAGCAGTACTTC. Amino acid sequence: CATSRDESYEQYF. The chain uses TRBV15 and TRBJ2-7, with D unclear. V was clipped by 0 bases and J by 3 bases, with 6 bases between them. Looked up from germline, CDR1 is LNHNV and CDR2 is YYDKDF (reference sequence). CDR3 length equals 13 residues.

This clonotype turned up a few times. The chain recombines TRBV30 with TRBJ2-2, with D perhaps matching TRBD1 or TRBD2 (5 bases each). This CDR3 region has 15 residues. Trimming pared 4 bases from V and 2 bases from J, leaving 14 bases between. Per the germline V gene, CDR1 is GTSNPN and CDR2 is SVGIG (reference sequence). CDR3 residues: CAWTRGQGNTGELFF. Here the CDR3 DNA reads TGTGCCTGGACCCGCGGGCAGGGCAACACCGGGGAGCTGTTTTTT. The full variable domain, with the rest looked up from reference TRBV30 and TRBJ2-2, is SQTIHQWPATLVQPVGSPLSLECTVEGTSNPNLYWYRQAAGRGLQLLFYSVGIGQISSEVPQNLSASRPQDRQFILSSKKLLLSDSGFYLCAWTRGQGNTGELFFGEGSRLTVL.

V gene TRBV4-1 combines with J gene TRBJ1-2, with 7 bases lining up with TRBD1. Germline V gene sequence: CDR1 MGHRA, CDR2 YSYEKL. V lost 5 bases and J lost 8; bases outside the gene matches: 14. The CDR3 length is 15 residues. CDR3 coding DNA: TGCGCCAGCAGCTTTGAGGGGGCACCGTTTAGGGGCTACACCTTC. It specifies CASSFEGAPFRGYTF.

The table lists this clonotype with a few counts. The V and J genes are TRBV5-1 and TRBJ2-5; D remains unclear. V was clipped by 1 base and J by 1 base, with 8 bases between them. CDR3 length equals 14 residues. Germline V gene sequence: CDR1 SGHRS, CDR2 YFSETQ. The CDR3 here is CASSLLELQETQYF. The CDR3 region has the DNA TGCGCCAGCAGCTTGCTTGAGCTCCAAGAGACCCAGTACTTC. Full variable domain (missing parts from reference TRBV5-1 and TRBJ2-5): KAGVTQTPRYLIKTRGQQVTLSCSPISGHRSVSWYQQTPGQGLQFLFEYFSETQRNKGNFPGRFSGRQFSNSRSEMNVSTLELGDSALYLCASSLLELQETQYFGPGTRLLVL.

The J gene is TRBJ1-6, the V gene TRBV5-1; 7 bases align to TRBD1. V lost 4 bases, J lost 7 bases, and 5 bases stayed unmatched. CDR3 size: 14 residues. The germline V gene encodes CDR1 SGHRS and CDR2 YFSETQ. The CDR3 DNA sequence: TGCGCCAGCAGCCCAGGGGACAGCAATTCACCCCTCCACTTT. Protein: CASSPGDSNSPLHF.

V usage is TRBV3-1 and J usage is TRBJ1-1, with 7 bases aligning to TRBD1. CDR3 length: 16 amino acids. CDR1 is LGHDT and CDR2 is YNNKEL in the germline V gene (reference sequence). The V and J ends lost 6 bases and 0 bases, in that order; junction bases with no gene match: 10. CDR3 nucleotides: TGTGCCAGCAGGCAGCAAAGGACAGGCTTGAACACTGAAGCTTTCTTT. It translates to CASRQQRTGLNTEAFF.

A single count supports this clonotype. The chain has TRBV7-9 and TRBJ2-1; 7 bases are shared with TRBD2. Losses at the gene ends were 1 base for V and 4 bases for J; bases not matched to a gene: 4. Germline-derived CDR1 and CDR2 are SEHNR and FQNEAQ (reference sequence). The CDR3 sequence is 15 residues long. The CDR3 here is CASSLDFSGYNEQFF. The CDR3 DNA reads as TGTGCCAGCAGCTTAGATTTTAGCGGGTACAATGAGCAGTTCTTC.

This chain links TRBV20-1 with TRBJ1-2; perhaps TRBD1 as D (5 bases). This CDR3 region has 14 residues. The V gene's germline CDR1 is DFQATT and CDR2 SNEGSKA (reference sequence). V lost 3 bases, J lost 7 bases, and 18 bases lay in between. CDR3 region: CSASNHTSQGGYTF. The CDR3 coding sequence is TGCAGTGCTAGCAACCATACCTCGCAGGGTGGCTACACCTTC.

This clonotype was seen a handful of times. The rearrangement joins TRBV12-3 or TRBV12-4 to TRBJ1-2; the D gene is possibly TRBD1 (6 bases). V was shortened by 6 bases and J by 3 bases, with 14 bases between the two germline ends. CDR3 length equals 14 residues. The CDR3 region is CASSRGQPYYGYTF. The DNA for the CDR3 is TGTGCCAGCAGCCGTGGACAGCCTTACTATGGCTACACCTTC.

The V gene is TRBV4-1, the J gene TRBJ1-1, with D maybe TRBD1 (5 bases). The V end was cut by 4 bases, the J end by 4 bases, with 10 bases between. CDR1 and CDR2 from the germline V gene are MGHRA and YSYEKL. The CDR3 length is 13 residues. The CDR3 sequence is CASSRTGPTEAFF. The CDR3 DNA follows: TGCGCCAGCAGCCGGACGGGGCCCACTGAAGCTTTCTTT.

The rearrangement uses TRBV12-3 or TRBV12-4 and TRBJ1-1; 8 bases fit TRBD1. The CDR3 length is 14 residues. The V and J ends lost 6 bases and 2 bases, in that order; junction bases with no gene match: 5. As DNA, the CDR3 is TGTGCCAGCAGAAAGACAGGGGATAACACTGAAGCTTTCTTT. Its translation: CASRKTGDNTEAFF.

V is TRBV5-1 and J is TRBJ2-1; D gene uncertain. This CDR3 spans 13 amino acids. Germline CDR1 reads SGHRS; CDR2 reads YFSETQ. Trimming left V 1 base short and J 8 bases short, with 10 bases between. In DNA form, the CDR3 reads TGCGCCAGCAGCTTGCTACTTGGGGATGAGCAGTTCTTC. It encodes CASSLLLGDEQFF.

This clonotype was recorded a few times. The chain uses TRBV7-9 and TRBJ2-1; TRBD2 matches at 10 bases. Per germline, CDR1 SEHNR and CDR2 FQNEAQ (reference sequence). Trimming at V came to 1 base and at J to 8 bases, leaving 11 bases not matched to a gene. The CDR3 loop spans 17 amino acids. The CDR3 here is CASSLGASGGAGDEQFF. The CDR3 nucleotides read TGTGCCAGCAGCTTAGGGGCTAGCGGGGGCGCCGGGGATGAGCAGTTCTTC.

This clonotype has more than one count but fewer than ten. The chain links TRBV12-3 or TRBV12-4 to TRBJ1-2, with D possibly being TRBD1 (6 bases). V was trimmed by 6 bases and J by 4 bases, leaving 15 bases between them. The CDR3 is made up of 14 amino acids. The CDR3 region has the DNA TGTGCCAGCAGCTTGACAGGCAACTTCTATGGCTACACCTTC. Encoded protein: CASSLTGNFYGYTF.